This T cell receptor (beta chain) was profiled in a study of cytomegalovirus exposure and HLA in healthy donors. This clone was observed a few times. Primers included in the PCR were 60 Vbeta and 13 Jbeta primers. Using immunoSEQ multiplex PCR, the repertoire was profiled, and TCRdb retains in-frame clones only, with some absent. The sample has 150,000 to 200,000 clones, around 81% seen once. The sequence derives from a woman under 30 in good health and CMV-seropositive. Sequenced input: PBMCs.

The CDR3 region is CASTSSGGEGNEQFF. The CDR3 DNA reads TGTGCCAGCACCTCGAGCGGCGGGGAGGGGAATGAGCAGTTCTTC. The rearrangement joins TRBV9 to TRBJ2-1, with 7 bases matching TRBD2. The germline gives CDR1 SGDLS, CDR2 YYNGEE. J lost 7 bases, V lost 6 bases, and 13 bases had no gene match. The CDR3 loop spans 15 amino acids.